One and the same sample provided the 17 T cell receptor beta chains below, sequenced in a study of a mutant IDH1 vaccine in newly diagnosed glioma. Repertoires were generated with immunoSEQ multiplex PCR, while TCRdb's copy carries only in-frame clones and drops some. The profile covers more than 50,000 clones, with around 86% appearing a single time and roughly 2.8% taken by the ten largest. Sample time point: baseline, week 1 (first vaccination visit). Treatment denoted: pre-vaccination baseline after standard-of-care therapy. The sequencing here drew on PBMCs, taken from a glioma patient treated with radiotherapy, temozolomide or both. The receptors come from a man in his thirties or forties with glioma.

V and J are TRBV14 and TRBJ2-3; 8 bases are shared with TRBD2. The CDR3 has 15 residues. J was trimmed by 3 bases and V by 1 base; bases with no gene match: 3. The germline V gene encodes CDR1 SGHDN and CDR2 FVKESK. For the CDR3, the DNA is TGTGCCAGCAGCCAAGCGGGGGGGCTAACAGATACGCAGTATTTT. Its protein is CASSQAGGLTDTQYF.

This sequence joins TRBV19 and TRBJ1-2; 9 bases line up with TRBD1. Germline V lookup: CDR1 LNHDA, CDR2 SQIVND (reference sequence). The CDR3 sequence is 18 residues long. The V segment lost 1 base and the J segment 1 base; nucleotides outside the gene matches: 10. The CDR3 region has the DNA TGTGCCAGTAGTATAGGACGTAGACCGGACAGGGGTAACTATGGCTACACCTTC. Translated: CASSIGRRPDRGNYGYTF.

The CDR3 nucleotides are TGTGCCAGCTCCCCCCGGGGGGCGGGGAACCAAGAGACCCAGTACTTC. This translates into CASSPRGAGNQETQYF. This rearrangement joins TRBV18 to TRBJ2-5, with D possibly TRBD2 on 7 matching bases. V was pared by 6 bases and J by 0 bases, with 17 bases between. Germline values: CDR1 KGHSH, CDR2 LQKENI. The CDR3 covers 16 residues. Looking up the rest from reference TRBV18 and TRBJ2-5 gives the full variable domain: NAGVMQNPRHLVRRRGQEARLRCSPMKGHSHVYWYRQLPEEGLKFMVYLQKENIIDESGMPKERFSAEFPKEGPSILRIQQVVRGDSAAYFCASSPRGAGNQETQYFGPGTRLLVL.

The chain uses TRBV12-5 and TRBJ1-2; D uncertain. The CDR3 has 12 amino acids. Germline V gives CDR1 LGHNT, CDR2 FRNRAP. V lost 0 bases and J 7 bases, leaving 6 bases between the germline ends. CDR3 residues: CASGLVGGGYTF. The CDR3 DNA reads TGTGCTAGTGGTTTGGTAGGTGGTGGCTACACCTTC. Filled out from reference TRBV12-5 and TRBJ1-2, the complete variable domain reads DARVTQTPRHKVTEMGQEVTMRCQPILGHNTVFWYRQTMMQGLELLAYFRNRAPLDDSGMPKDRFSAEMPDATLATLKIQPSEPRDSAVYFCASGLVGGGYTFGSGTRLTVV.

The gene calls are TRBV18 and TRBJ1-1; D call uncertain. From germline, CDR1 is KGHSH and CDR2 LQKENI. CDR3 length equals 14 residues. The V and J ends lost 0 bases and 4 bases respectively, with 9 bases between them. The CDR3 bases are TGTGCCAGCTCACCACCGTTAAGGGCCACTGAAGCTTTCTTT. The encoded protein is CASSPPLRATEAFF.

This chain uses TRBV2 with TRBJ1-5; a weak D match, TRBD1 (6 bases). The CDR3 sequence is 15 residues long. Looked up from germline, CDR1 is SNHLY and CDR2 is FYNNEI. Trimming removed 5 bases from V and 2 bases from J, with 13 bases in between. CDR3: CASSPRDKGNQPQHF. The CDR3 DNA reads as TGTGCCAGCAGTCCCCGGGACAAGGGCAATCAGCCCCAGCATTTT.

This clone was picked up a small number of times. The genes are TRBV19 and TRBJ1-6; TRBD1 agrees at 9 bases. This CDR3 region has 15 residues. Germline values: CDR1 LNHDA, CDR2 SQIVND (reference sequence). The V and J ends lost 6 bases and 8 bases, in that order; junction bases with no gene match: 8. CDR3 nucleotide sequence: TGTGCCAGTAGGATGGACAGGGGTGTGGATTCACCCCTCCACTTT. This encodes CASRMDRGVDSPLHF.

The CDR3 loop reads CSADPHNEQFF. The CDR3 region has the DNA TGCAGTGCCGACCCGCATAATGAGCAGTTCTTC. The rearrangement uses TRBV20-1 and TRBJ2-1, with unresolved D. V lost 6 bases and J 7 bases, leaving 10 bases between the germline ends. This CDR3 is 11 amino acids long. Germline V gene sequence: CDR1 DFQATT, CDR2 SNEGSKA (reference sequence).

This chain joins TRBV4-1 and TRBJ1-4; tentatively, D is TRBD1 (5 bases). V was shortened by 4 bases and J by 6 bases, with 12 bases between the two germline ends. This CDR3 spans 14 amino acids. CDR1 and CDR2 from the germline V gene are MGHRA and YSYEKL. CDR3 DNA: TGCGCCAGCAGCCCCGGGACGGGGGATGAAAAACTGTTTTTT. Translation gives CASSPGTGDEKLFF.

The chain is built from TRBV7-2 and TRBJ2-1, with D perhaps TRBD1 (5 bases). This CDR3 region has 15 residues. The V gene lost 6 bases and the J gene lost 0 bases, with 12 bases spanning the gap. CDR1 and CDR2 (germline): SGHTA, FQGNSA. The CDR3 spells CASRVKGISYNEQFF. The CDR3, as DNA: TGTGCCAGCAGGGTAAAGGGGATCTCCTACAATGAGCAGTTCTTC.

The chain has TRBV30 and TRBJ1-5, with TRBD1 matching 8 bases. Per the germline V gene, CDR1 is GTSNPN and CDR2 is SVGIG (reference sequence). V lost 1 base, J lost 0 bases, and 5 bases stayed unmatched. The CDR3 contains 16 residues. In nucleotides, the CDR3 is TGTGCCTGGAGTGCAGGGGGCGGGATTAGCAATCAGCCCCAGCATTTT. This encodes CAWSAGGGISNQPQHF.

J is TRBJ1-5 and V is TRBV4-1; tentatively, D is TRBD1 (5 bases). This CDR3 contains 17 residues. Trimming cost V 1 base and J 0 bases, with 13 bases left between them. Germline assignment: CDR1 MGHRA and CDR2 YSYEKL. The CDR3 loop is CASSQGRRGDSNQPQHF. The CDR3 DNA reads TGCGCCAGCAGCCAAGGGCGGCGGGGCGATAGCAATCAGCCCCAGCATTTT.

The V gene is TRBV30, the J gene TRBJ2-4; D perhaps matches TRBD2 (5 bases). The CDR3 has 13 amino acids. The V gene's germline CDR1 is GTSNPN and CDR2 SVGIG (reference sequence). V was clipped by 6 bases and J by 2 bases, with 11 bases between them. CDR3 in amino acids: CACYEGTKNIQYF. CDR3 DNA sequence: TGTGCCTGTTACGAGGGAACCAAAAACATTCAGTACTTC. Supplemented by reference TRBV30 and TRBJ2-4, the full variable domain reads SQTIHQWPATLVQPVGSPLSLECTVEGTSNPNLYWYRQAAGRGLQLLFYSVGIGQISSEVPQNLSASRPQDRQFILSSKKLLLSDSGFYLCACYEGTKNIQYFGAGTRLSVL.

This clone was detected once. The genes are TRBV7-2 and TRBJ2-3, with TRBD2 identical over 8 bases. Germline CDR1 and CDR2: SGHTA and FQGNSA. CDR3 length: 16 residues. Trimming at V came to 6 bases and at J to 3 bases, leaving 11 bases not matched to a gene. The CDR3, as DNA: TGTGCCAGCAGGAGCACCGGGACTAGAGATACAGATACGCAGTATTTT. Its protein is CASRSTGTRDTDTQYF.

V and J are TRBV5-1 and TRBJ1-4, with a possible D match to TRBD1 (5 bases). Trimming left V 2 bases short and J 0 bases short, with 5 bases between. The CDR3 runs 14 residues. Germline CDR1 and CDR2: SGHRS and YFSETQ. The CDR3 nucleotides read TGCGCCAGCAGCTTACAGGCAACTAATGAAAAACTGTTTTTT. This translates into CASSLQATNEKLFF. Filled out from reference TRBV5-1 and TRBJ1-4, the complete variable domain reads KAGVTQTPRYLIKTRGQQVTLSCSPISGHRSVSWYQQTPGQGLQFLFEYFSETQRNKGNFPGRFSGRQFSNSRSEMNVSTLELGDSALYLCASSLQATNEKLFFGSGTQLSVL.

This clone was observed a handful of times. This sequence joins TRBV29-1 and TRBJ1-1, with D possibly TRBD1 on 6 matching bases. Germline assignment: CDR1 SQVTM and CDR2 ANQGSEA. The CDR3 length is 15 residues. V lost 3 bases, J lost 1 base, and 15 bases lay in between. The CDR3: CSVDWARGKNTEAFF. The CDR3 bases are TGCAGCGTTGACTGGGCCAGGGGAAAGAACACTGAAGCTTTCTTT.

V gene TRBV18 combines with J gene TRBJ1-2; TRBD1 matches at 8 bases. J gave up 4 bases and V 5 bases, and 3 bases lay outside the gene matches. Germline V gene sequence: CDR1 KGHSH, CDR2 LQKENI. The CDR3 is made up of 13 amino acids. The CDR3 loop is CASSDTGGYGYTF. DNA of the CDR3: TGTGCCAGCTCAGACACAGGGGGCTATGGCTACACCTTC.